This T cell receptor (beta chain) originates from a study of identical twins. From the 5' RACE reads, TCRdb called clonotypes with MiXCR, one entry per CDR3 protein. The sample holds 200,000 or so distinct CDR3 sequences, roughly 7.5% seen once. This clonotype was observed a handful of times. This CDR3 has 15 amino acids. Trimming shortened V by 0 bases and J by 6 bases, and 16 bases separated the two germline ends. Germline values: CDR1 SGHRS, CDR2 YFSETQ. These same data were also listed under a study on yellow fever vaccine responses in identical twins.

This receptor was taken from a young woman in good health. Sequenced: memory (CD45RO+) T cells sorted from blood. The chain is built from TRBV5-1 and TRBJ2-7; TRBD1 might be the D (6 bases). CDR3 nucleotide sequence: TGCGCCAGCAGCTTGGGACATCCAGGGGCTGGCGAGCAGTACTTC. The encoded protein is CASSLGHPGAGEQYF.